What follows are 26 T cell receptor beta chains derived from one specimen sequenced in a study of PD-1 blockade in classical Hodgkin lymphoma. All trial patients relapsed after autologous stem cell transplantation. Some clones are missing from TCRdb's copy, which holds only in-frame ones; the method was immunoSEQ multiplex PCR. The sample contains around 96,000 clones, roughly 83% of which appear only once. The input for sequencing was peripheral blood mononuclear cells (PBMCs), taken at baseline. The receptor set was obtained from a human donor with classical Hodgkin lymphoma.

CDR3 sequence reads: CASSLSPGSGNTIYF. In nucleotides, the CDR3 is TGCGCCAGCAGCTTGTCGCCCGGCTCTGGAAACACCATATATTTT. V gene TRBV5-1 combines with J gene TRBJ1-3; D unclear. Germline loops: CDR1 SGHRS, CDR2 YFSETQ. Trimming cost V 1 base and J 0 bases, with 8 bases left between them. This CDR3 region has 15 residues.

The sample holds one count of this clone. The chain combines TRBV5-3 with TRBJ1-2; TRBD1 matches at 8 bases. Being an ORF, TRBV5-3 has a function that is uncertain. The CDR3 runs to 14 residues. V lost 8 bases, J lost 8 bases, and 14 bases stayed unmatched. CDR3 sequence: CASSPTGEFRGYTF. The CDR3, as DNA: TGTGCCAGCAGCCCGACAGGGGAGTTTCGGGGCTACACCTTC.

The chain combines TRBV7-8 with TRBJ2-7; D may be TRBD1 or TRBD2 (6 bases each). V lost 2 bases, J lost 5 bases, and 19 bases lay in between. The CDR3 spans 16 residues. Germline lookup yields CDR1 SGHVS and CDR2 FQNEAQ. CDR3 coding DNA: TGTGCCAGCAGCTTACGCCGGGGGCAGGGGTCGGACGAGCAGTACTTC. It specifies CASSLRRGQGSDEQYF.

This chain joins TRBV7-9 and TRBJ1-3; TRBD1 aligns across 8 bases. Germline-derived CDR1 and CDR2 are SEHNR and FQNEAQ (reference sequence). The junction had 8 bases not matched to a gene; V was cut back by 5 bases and J by 8 bases. This CDR3 region has 14 residues. CDR3 DNA sequence: TGTGCCAGCAGCCCTCGGGGGACAGGTCACACCATATATTTT. Protein product: CASSPRGTGHTIYF.

Here the CDR3 reads CATSRAPGAVSGNTIYF. Written as DNA, the CDR3 is TGTGCCACCAGCAGAGCCCCAGGGGCCGTCTCTGGAAACACCATATATTTT. The chain employs TRBV15 and TRBJ1-3; D is possibly TRBD1 (6 bases). V was shortened by 1 base and J by 0 bases, with 13 bases between the two germline ends. This CDR3 spans 17 amino acids. Germline values: CDR1 LNHNV, CDR2 YYDKDF (reference sequence).

In its sample, this clone ranks as medium-sized. This chain joins TRBV5-1 and TRBJ1-1, with a weak D call TRBD1 (5 bases). Trimming cost V 3 bases and J 1 base, with 13 bases left between them. Germline V gene lookup returns CDR1 SGHRS and CDR2 YFSETQ. This CDR3 comprises 15 residues. Written as DNA, the CDR3 is TGCGCCAGCAGCTCGGGAGGGGCAAAGAACACTGAAGCTTTCTTT. The encoded protein is CASSSGGAKNTEAFF.

The chain has TRBV15 and TRBJ2-1; TRBD2 might be the D (5 bases). Per germline, CDR1 LNHNV and CDR2 YYDKDF (reference sequence). The V and J ends lost 10 bases and 9 bases respectively, with 22 bases between them. CDR3 length equals 14 residues. CDR3 in amino acids: CASQLGAPPSEQFF. For the CDR3, the DNA is TGTGCCAGCCAACTAGGAGCCCCGCCAAGTGAGCAGTTCTTC.

This chain joins TRBV5-6 and TRBJ2-3, with 7 bases aligning to TRBD1. CDR3 length: 13 residues. V trimming: 4 bases; J trimming: 5 bases; junction bases outside the gene matches: 4. Germline CDR1 and CDR2: SGHDT and YYEEEE. CDR3 nucleotides: TGTGCCAGCAGCAACACAGGGGTAGATACGCAGTATTTT. This gives the protein CASSNTGVDTQYF.

The genes are TRBV5-4 and TRBJ2-3, with 7 bases matching TRBD1. CDR1 and CDR2 (germline): SGHNT, YYREEE (reference sequence). This CDR3 is 15 amino acids long. V trimming: 3 bases; J trimming: 2 bases; junction bases outside the gene matches: 6. CDR3 in DNA: TGTGCCAGCAGCTCGAAACAGGGGTCCACAGATACGCAGTATTTT. This translates into CASSSKQGSTDTQYF.

The chain employs TRBV10-2 and TRBJ1-2; 8 bases align to TRBD1. V was clipped by 6 bases and J by 4 bases; unmatched bases: 4. CDR1 and CDR2 from the germline V gene are WSHSY and SAAADI. The CDR3 covers 13 residues. The CDR3 bases are TGCGCCAGCAGCCCGACAGGGGTCTATGGCTACACCTTC. Encoded protein: CASSPTGVYGYTF.

This chain links TRBV27 with TRBJ2-6; no reliable D call. CDR1 and CDR2 from the germline V gene are MNHEY and SMNVEV (reference sequence). Trimming removed 5 bases at V and 3 bases at J, with 11 bases between. The CDR3 is made up of 15 amino acids. The CDR3 DNA is TGTGCCAGCAGTACACAGCTAGGTGGGGCCAACGTCCTGACTTTC. As protein: CASSTQLGGANVLTF.

V and J are TRBV30 and TRBJ1-3; perhaps TRBD1 as D (5 bases). The germline gives CDR1 GTSNPN, CDR2 SVGIG (reference sequence). Trimming cost V 4 bases and J 6 bases, with 13 bases left between them. The CDR3 extends over 13 amino acids. In DNA, the CDR3 is TGTGCCTGGAACCCGGGGGGTTTAAACACCATATATTTT. Its translation is CAWNPGGLNTIYF.

The chain recombines TRBV14 with TRBJ2-1; 9 bases align to TRBD2. Germline CDR1 and CDR2: SGHDN and FVKESK. V shed 5 bases and J 4 bases; nucleotides not matched to a gene: 6. The CDR3 totals 15 residues. The CDR3 DNA sequence: TGTGCCAGCAGCTTAGGGACTAGCAAATACAATGAGCAGTTCTTC. This translates into CASSLGTSKYNEQFF.

The V and J genes are TRBV7-3 and TRBJ2-4; TRBD2 aligns across 10 bases. Germline V CDR1 and CDR2: SGHTA, FQGTGA. Losses at the gene ends were 5 bases for V and 0 bases for J; bases not matched to a gene: 4. This CDR3 has 16 amino acids. In DNA form, the CDR3 reads TGTGCCAGCAGCCCAGGACTAGCGGCAGCCAAAAACATTCAGTACTTC. This encodes CASSPGLAAAKNIQYF.

This clone was seen just once. The chain employs TRBV10-3 and TRBJ1-3; D is uncertain. This CDR3 is built from 11 residues. CDR1 is ENHRY and CDR2 is SYGVKD in the germline V gene. V dropped 6 bases and J dropped 0 bases, with 0 bases sitting between them. The CDR3 loop is CAISSGNTIYF. In DNA, the CDR3 is TGTGCCATCAGCTCTGGAAACACCATATATTTT.

This chain connects TRBV5-6 to TRBJ2-3, with D maybe TRBD1 (6 bases). The CDR3 is 17 amino acids. V gave up 2 bases and J gave up 4 bases, with 20 bases separating them. Germline-derived CDR1 and CDR2 are SGHDT and YYEEEE. In DNA form, the CDR3 reads TGTGCCAGCAGCTTAAGCGGCAGGCAGGGGCAATCAGATACGCAGTATTTT. This translates into CASSLSGRQGQSDTQYF.

The rearrangement uses TRBV18 and TRBJ1-1; D is ambiguous. Germline CDR1 is KGHSH and CDR2 is LQKENI. There are 16 residues in the CDR3. V lost 1 base, J lost 1 base, and 13 bases lay in between. The CDR3 is CASSPLARQPNTEAFF. CDR3 bases: TGTGCCAGCTCACCACTTGCCAGGCAACCGAACACTGAAGCTTTCTTT.

A remark on this clone: The identical CDR3 is also encoded by other nucleotide sequences in the sample. This chain connects TRBV19 to TRBJ1-5; 10 bases align to TRBD1. V was pared by 0 bases and J by 2 bases, with 4 bases of the junction left unmatched. This CDR3 comprises 17 residues. Per the germline V gene, CDR1 is LNHDA and CDR2 is SQIVND (reference sequence). The CDR3 DNA reads as TGTGCCAGTAGTATAGATCTCGGGACAGGGGGCAATCAGCCCCAGCATTTT. Translation gives CASSIDLGTGGNQPQHF. The full variable domain, its missing parts supplied by reference TRBV19 and TRBJ1-5, is DGGITQSPKYLFRKEGQNVTLSCEQNLNHDAMYWYRQDPGQGLRLIYYSQIVNDFQKGDIAEGYSVSREKKESFPLTVTSAQKNPTAFYLCASSIDLGTGGNQPQHFGDGTRLSIL.

The chain combines TRBV9 with TRBJ2-7; possibly TRBD2 for D (5 bases). This CDR3 region has 14 residues. Germline V gene lookup returns CDR1 SGDLS and CDR2 YYNGEE. V dropped 4 bases and J dropped 1 base, with 12 bases sitting between them. The CDR3 spells CASSFGRGSYEQYF. For the CDR3, the DNA is TGTGCCAGCAGCTTCGGACGGGGATCCTACGAGCAGTACTTC.

The V gene is TRBV5-5, the J gene TRBJ1-4, with D possibly TRBD1 on 6 matching bases. Germline loops: CDR1 SGHKS, CDR2 YYEKEE (reference sequence). The CDR3 runs to 14 residues. V shed 4 bases and J shed 3 bases, with 10 bases lying between them. CDR3 amino acids: CASSRGPANEKLFF. In DNA, the CDR3 is TGTGCCAGCAGCCGGGGGCCGGCTAATGAAAAACTGTTTTTT.

The DNA of the CDR3 is TGTGCCAGTAGTGTGCTCAGGGGGGATGAGCAGTTCTTC. Encoded protein: CASSVLRGDEQFF. The V and J genes are TRBV19 and TRBJ2-1, with D possibly TRBD1 on 7 matching bases. This CDR3 has 13 residues. Trimming took off 5 bases at V and 8 bases at J, with 13 bases between the two ends. Germline lookup yields CDR1 LNHDA and CDR2 SQIVND (reference sequence).

V usage is TRBV27 and J usage is TRBJ2-7; D might be TRBD2 (5 bases). CDR1 MNHEY and CDR2 SMNVEV come from the germline V gene (reference sequence). V was cut by 6 bases and J by 2 bases, with 8 bases left in between. The CDR3 totals 12 residues. CDR3 in amino acids: CASRDWAYEQYF. In DNA form, the CDR3 reads TGTGCCAGCAGGGACTGGGCCTACGAGCAGTACTTC.

This chain links TRBV7-2 with TRBJ1-2; D perhaps matches TRBD1 (5 bases). V was clipped by 4 bases and J by 6 bases, with 18 bases between them. CDR3 length equals 15 residues. CDR1 is SGHTA and CDR2 is FQGNSA in the germline V gene. The CDR3 reads CASSSGLGGIDGYTF. The CDR3 DNA reads TGTGCCAGCAGCTCCGGACTCGGGGGTATCGATGGCTACACCTTC.

This clone was detected only once. The chain couples TRBV5-1 to TRBJ1-2; 8 bases are a match to TRBD1. In germline, CDR1 is SGHRS, CDR2 YFSETQ. This CDR3 contains 15 residues. Trimming cost V 4 bases and J 5 bases; bases outside gene matches: 10. CDR3 amino acids: CASSAGQVNSYGYTF. CDR3 bases: TGCGCCAGCAGCGCGGGACAGGTGAATTCATATGGCTACACCTTC.

The chain employs TRBV6-1 and TRBJ1-2, with no clear D. The V gene's germline CDR1 is MNHNS and CDR2 SASEGT. The CDR3 has 13 amino acids. The germline V and J ends were trimmed by 2 bases and 2 bases, with 6 bases remaining between them. CDR3 DNA sequence: TGTGCCAGCAGTGAAACCCAGAACTATGGCTACACCTTC. As protein: CASSETQNYGYTF.

The genes are TRBV7-2 and TRBJ1-1; possible D gene TRBD1, 5 bases. Trimming pared 1 base from V and 1 base from J, leaving 13 bases between. The CDR3 totals 16 residues. Germline lookup yields CDR1 SGHTA and CDR2 FQGNSA. The CDR3 bases are TGTGCCAGCAGCTTAGTAGGTTGGGGCCGGAACACTGAAGCTTTCTTT. Translation: CASSLVGWGRNTEAFF.